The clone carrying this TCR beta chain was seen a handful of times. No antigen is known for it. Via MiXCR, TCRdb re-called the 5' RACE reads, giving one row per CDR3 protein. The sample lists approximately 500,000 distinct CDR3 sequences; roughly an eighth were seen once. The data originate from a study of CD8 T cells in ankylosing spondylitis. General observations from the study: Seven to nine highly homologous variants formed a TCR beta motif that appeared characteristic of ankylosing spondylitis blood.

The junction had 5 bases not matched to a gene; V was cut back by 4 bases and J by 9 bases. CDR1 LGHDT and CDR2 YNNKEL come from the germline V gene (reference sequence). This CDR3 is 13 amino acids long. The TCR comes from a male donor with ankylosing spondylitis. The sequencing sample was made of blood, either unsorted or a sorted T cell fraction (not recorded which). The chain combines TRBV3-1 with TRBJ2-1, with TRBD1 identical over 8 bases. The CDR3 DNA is TGTGCCAGCAGCCGGGACAGGACCGGTGAGCAGTTCTTC. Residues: CASSRDRTGEQFF.